The rows below give T cell receptor beta chains drawn from one sample of a study of T cell responses to AZD1222 COVID-19 vaccine. Assay used: immunoSEQ multiplex PCR; TCRdb lists only in-frame clones, some missing. The sample holds some 100,000 clones, 70% to 90% seen once. This specimen was peripheral blood, taken on day 0 of AZD1222 vaccination. These receptors all stem from an adult in good health. Both conserved end residues are part of each CDR3. The order of the fields is clone size, J gene, D gene, V gene, CDR3 protein, CDR3 DNA. The D gene is left open where the match is weak. Only part of the rows carry a size: once, few, many, or a class if the clone is expanded.

>NA|TRBJ1-2|TRBD1|TRBV5-6
CASSLARGQGYYGYTF
TGTGCCAGCAGCTTGGCTAGAGGACAGGGTTACTATGGCTACACCTTC
>few|TRBJ2-3|NA|TRBV28
CASSLGQTDTQYF
TGTGCCAGCAGCCTCGGACAAACAGATACGCAGTATTTT
>NA|TRBJ2-2|NA|TRBV6-6
CASSPLNANTGELFF
TGTGCCAGCAGTCCCCTTAACGCGAACACCGGGGAGCTGTTTTTT
>few|TRBJ1-1|NA|TRBV12-3/TRBV12-4
CASSNFGNTEAFF
TGTGCCAGCAGCAACTTCGGGAACACTGAAGCTTTCTTT
>NA|TRBJ2-3|TRBD1|TRBV5-1
CASSLQPTGGIDTQYF
TGCGCCAGCAGCTTGCAACCAACAGGGGGCATTGATACGCAGTATTTT
>NA|TRBJ2-5|TRBD1|TRBV7-2
CASSLSGQYQETQYF
TGTGCCAGCAGCTTATCGGGACAGTACCAAGAGACCCAGTACTTC
>NA|TRBJ2-1|NA|TRBV24-1
CATSAPRGVIDEQFF
TGTGCCACCAGTGCCCCCAGGGGGGTTATCGATGAGCAGTTCTTC
>NA|TRBJ1-5|NA|TRBV9
CASSVEGTGNQPQHF
TGTGCCAGCAGCGTAGAGGGCACTGGCAATCAGCCCCAGCATTTT
>NA|TRBJ2-3|NA|TRBV7-9
CASSPQDTQYF
TGTGCCAGCAGCCCGCAAGATACGCAGTATTTT
>NA|TRBJ1-6|TRBD1|TRBV7-2
CASSQIRTGLNSPLHF
TGTGCCAGCAGTCAGATAAGGACAGGACTTAATTCACCCCTCCACTTT
>NA|TRBJ1-6|NA|TRBV3-1/TRBV3-2
CASSVHLNSKNNSPLHF
TGTGCCAGCAGCGTCCACCTCAACAGTAAGAATAATTCACCCCTCCACTTT
>NA|TRBJ2-1|TRBD1|TRBV19
CASSGQGANNEQFF
TGTGCCAGTAGTGGACAGGGGGCAAACAATGAGCAGTTCTTC